These 10 T cell receptor beta chains were sequenced from one sample in a study of shared clonotypes between healthy human individuals. TCRdb's table, derived via immunoSEQ multiplex PCR, lists solely in-frame clones and lacks some. Here the sample spans roughly 2 million clones, 90% to 95% being singletons. Material for sequencing was naive CD4+ T cells sorted from blood. Subset indicated: CD45RA+ positively selected. Receptors originate from a man between 18 and 29 years old in good health.

The chain recombines TRBV2 with TRBJ2-7, with a tentative D call TRBD1 (5 bases). The CDR3 consists of 13 residues. V was pared by 1 base and J by 3 bases, with 7 bases between. The germline CDR1 and CDR2 sequences are SNHLY and FYNNEI. This CDR3 is CASSEDRNYEQYF. The CDR3 nucleotides read TGTGCCAGCAGTGAAGACAGGAACTACGAGCAGTACTTC.

The chain recombines TRBV5-1 with TRBJ2-3; D is ambiguous. Germline loops: CDR1 SGHRS, CDR2 YFSETQ. This CDR3 comprises 14 residues. Trimming removed 0 bases at V and 3 bases at J, with 8 bases between. The CDR3 DNA sequence: TGCGCCAGCAGCTTGGCCAGGCAGACAGATACGCAGTATTTT. Encoded protein: CASSLARQTDTQYF.

J is TRBJ2-5 and V is TRBV13; 11 bases line up with TRBD2. CDR1 and CDR2 (germline): PRHDT, FYEKMQ (reference sequence). The CDR3 totals 16 residues. J lost 2 bases, V lost 5 bases, and 7 bases had no gene match. The CDR3 loop is CASSTSGRRGQETQYF. In DNA, the CDR3 is TGTGCCAGCAGCACTAGCGGGAGAAGGGGGCAAGAGACCCAGTACTTC.

Note on this clone: Distinct nucleotide sequences in the sample also encode this CDR3. V usage is TRBV5-6 and J usage is TRBJ1-5, with a tentative D call TRBD1 (6 bases). Germline V gene sequence: CDR1 SGHDT, CDR2 YYEEEE. V lost 2 bases and J 1 base, leaving 7 bases between the germline ends. The CDR3 runs 14 residues. The DNA for the CDR3 is TGTGCCAGCAGCTTAGACAGGAGCAATCAGCCCCAGCATTTT. Amino acid sequence: CASSLDRSNQPQHF.

The rearrangement uses TRBV5-1 and TRBJ2-2, with D perhaps being TRBD1 or TRBD2 (5 bases each). This CDR3 spans 14 amino acids. CDR1 and CDR2 (germline): SGHRS, YFSETQ. V gave up 3 bases and J gave up 7 bases, with 13 bases separating them. CDR3: CASSSVGAGGELFF. In DNA form, the CDR3 reads TGCGCCAGCAGCTCAGTCGGGGCCGGCGGGGAGCTGTTTTTT.

This clone has just one count. The chain combines TRBV6-6 with TRBJ2-7, with TRBD2 matching over 11 bases. The germline gives CDR1 MNHNY, CDR2 SVGAGI (reference sequence). CDR3 length equals 14 residues. J gave up 5 bases and V 3 bases, and 3 bases lay outside the gene matches. CDR3 sequence: CASSYSGRANEQYF. The CDR3 coding sequence is TGTGCCAGCAGTTATAGCGGGAGGGCCAACGAGCAGTACTTC.

A remark on this clone: Distinct nucleotide sequences in the sample also encode this CDR3. This chain joins TRBV6-1 and TRBJ2-3; 11 bases agree with TRBD2. CDR1 is MNHNS and CDR2 is SASEGT in the germline V gene. This CDR3 region has 15 residues. The ends lost 5 bases at V and 0 bases at J; junction bases unmatched: 1. The CDR3 loop is CASSRLAGSTDTQYF. CDR3 bases: TGTGCCAGCAGTCGACTAGCGGGAAGCACAGATACGCAGTATTTT.

V and J are TRBV20-1 and TRBJ1-1, with unresolved D. Germline CDR1 is DFQATT and CDR2 is SNEGSKA (reference sequence). V lost 0 bases and J lost 4, with 3 bases in between. The CDR3 is made up of 11 amino acids. In DNA, the CDR3 is TGCAGTGCTAGAGAGAGCACTGAAGCTTTCTTT. Protein: CSARESTEAFF.

The chain uses TRBV7-9 and TRBJ1-4; tentatively, D is TRBD1 (5 bases). The CDR3 totals 15 residues. Germline V gives CDR1 SEHNR, CDR2 FQNEAQ (reference sequence). V lost 5 bases and J lost 5, with 15 bases in between. The CDR3 DNA reads as TGTGCCAGCAGCCCGTCCGGGACGGAAAATGAAAAACTGTTTTTT. Translation gives CASSPSGTENEKLFF.

Points on this clone: Other DNA sequences from this sample encode an identical CDR3 as well. This sequence joins TRBV7-2 and TRBJ2-5; D gene ambiguous. Germline V lookup: CDR1 SGHTA, CDR2 FQGNSA. Trimming left V 1 base short and J 1 base short, with 10 bases between. The CDR3 runs to 15 residues. This CDR3 reads CASSLGQTSQETQYF. In nucleotides, the CDR3 is TGTGCCAGCAGCTTAGGGCAGACTTCCCAAGAGACCCAGTACTTC.